This T cell receptor beta chain was retrieved from a study of T-cell reconstitution after alpha-beta-depleted transplantation in children. CDR1 and CDR2 (germline): SGHRS, YFSETQ. CDR3 length: 14 amino acids. V was cut by 7 bases and J by 4 bases, with 14 bases left in between. Unique molecular identifiers were used in preparing the TCRbeta library. MiXCR was run by TCRdb on the PCR reads, yielding one entry per CDR3 protein. The table lists 440,000 or so distinct CDR3 sequences, around two fifths of them singletons, with 27% in the top ten. The V call is TRBV5-1, the J call TRBJ1-4, with D perhaps matching TRBD1 (6 bases). The receptor comes from a girl aged 2-9 years with aplastic anemia, due to receive a stem cell transplant. This specimen was PBMCs, taken before TCRalphabeta/CD19-depleted stem cell transplant. The CDR3 bases are TGCGCCAGCCGACCGGGACATAGTAATGAAAAACTGTTTTTT. It encodes CASRPGHSNEKLFF.